The rows below give T cell receptor beta chains drawn from one sample of a study of post-analysis software for immune sequencing data. MiXCR, applied by TCRdb to the PCR reads, yields one record per CDR3 protein. The sample includes around 710,000 distinct CDR3 sequences, 46% of them seen just once. The sequencing sample was made of blood. Source of these receptors: a girl aged 10 to 17 with multiple sclerosis. CDR3s include the opening cysteine and the closing phenylalanine or tryptophan. The D gene is left open where the match is weak. Only some rows state a clone size, as once, few, many or a class for expanded clones.

abundance	d_gene	v_gene	j_gene	CDR3nt	CDR3aa
few	NA	TRBV20-1	TRBJ2-6	TGCAGTGCTAACCGGGACAAGACGTTCTCTGGGGACCTGACTTTC	CSANRDKTFSGDLTF
NA	NA	TRBV7-8	TRBJ2-1	TGTGCCAGCAGCTGGCTGCGGGACAGTGAGCAGTTCTTC	CASSWLRDSEQFF
once	NA	TRBV7-9	TRBJ2-5	TGTGCCAGCAGCCGGACTTATGGGGACGAAGAGACCCAGTACTTC	CASSRTYGDEETQYF
NA	NA	TRBV12-3/TRBV12-4	TRBJ2-4	TGTGCCAGCAGTTTAGTGGGACCAGCCAAAAACATTCAGTACTTC	CASSLVGPAKNIQYF
NA	TRBD2	TRBV7-2	TRBJ2-1	TGTGCCAGCAGCCCTGAAGCGGGGATATCCTACAATGAGCAGTTCTTC	CASSPEAGISYNEQFF
few	TRBD2	TRBV7-7	TRBJ2-2	TGTGCTACTTTCCGGGGACTAGCGGGCACCGGGGAGCTGTTTTTT	CATFRGLAGTGELFF
NA	NA	TRBV20-1	TRBJ1-2	TGCAGTGCTAGAGACCTGGACCAGAACTATGGCTACACCTTC	CSARDLDQNYGYTF
many	TRBD1	TRBV20-1	TRBJ2-5	TGCAGTGCTAGAGATTTCAGGGGGGAGACCCAGTACTTC	CSARDFRGETQYF
NA	TRBD2	TRBV5-1	TRBJ2-3	TGCGCCAGCAGCTTGGAACTAGCGGGAAGCACAGATACGCAGTATTTT	CASSLELAGSTDTQYF
few	TRBD2	TRBV28	TRBJ2-7	TGTGCCAGCAGTTTACAGCGGGAATACGGCTACGAGCAGTACTTC	CASSLQREYGYEQYF
NA	NA	TRBV18	TRBJ1-1	TGTGCCAGCTCTGGGGCAGGGGCCCTTCCCCTGAACACTGAAGCTTTCTTT	CASSGAGALPLNTEAFF
NA	TRBD2	TRBV10-3	TRBJ2-1	TGTGCCACCTCTAGCGGGAGCGCCGATGAGCAGTTCTTC	CATSSGSADEQFF
once	NA	TRBV7-2	TRBJ2-7	TGTGCCAGCAGCTTGATGGACTCCTACGAGCAGTACTTC	CASSLMDSYEQYF
NA	NA	TRBV27	TRBJ2-3	TGTGCCAGCAGTTATGAGAGCACAGATACGCAGTATTTT	CASSYESTDTQYF
NA	TRBD1	TRBV7-6	TRBJ1-2	TGTGCCAGCAGCTTAGGGGACAGGGTGGATGGCTACACCTTC	CASSLGDRVDGYTF